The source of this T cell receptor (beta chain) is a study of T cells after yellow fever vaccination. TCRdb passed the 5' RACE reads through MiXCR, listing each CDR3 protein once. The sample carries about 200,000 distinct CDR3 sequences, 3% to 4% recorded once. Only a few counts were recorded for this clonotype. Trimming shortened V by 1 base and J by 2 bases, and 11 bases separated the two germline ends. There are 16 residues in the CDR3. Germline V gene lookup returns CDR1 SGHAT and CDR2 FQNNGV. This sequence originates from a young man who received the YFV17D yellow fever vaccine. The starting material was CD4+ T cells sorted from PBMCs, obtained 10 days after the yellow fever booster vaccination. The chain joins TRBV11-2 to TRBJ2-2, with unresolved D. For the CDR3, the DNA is TGTGCCAGCAGCTTAGGTTCGGGCCCCAACACCGGGGAGCTGTTTTTT. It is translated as CASSLGSGPNTGELFF.